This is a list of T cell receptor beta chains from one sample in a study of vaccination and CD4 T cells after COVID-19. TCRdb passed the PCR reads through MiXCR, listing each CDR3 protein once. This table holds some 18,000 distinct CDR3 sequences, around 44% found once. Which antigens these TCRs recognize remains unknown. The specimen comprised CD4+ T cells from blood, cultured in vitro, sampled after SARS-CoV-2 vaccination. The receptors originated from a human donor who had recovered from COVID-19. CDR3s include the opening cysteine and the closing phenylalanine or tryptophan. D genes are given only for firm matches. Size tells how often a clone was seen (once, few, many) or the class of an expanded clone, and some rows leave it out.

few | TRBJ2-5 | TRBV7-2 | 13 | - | TGTGCCAGCAGCTTAGCCGGGGGACAGACCCAGTACTTC | CASSLAGGQTQYF
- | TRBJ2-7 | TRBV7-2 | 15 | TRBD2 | TGCGCCAGCAGCCAAGAACTAGCGGCCCCCTACGAGCAGTACTTC | CASSQELAAPYEQYF
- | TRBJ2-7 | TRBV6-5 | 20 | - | TGTGCCAGCAGTTACTCGAATTCTCCGAGGGGCGGACTATTTACGGAGGAGCAGTACTTC | CASSYSNSPRGGLFTEEQYF
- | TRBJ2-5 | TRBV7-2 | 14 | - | TGTGCCAGCAGCTTAGTGCCGGGGCAAGAGACCCAGTACTTC | CASSLVPGQETQYF
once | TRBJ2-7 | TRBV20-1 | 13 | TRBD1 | TGCAGTGCTCAGACAGGGAAAGCGAACGAGCAGTACTTC | CSAQTGKANEQYF
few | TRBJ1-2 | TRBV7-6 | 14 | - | TGTGCCAGCAGCCCGCGCGAAGGCAACTATGGCTACACCTTC | CASSPREGNYGYTF
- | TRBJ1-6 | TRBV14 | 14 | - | TGTGCCAGCAGCCACCGGTCACATAATTCACCCCTCCACTTT | CASSHRSHNSPLHF
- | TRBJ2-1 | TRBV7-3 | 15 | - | TGTGCCAGCAGCTTAGGGCCATGGGACAACGATGAGCAGTTCTTC | CASSLGPWDNDEQFF
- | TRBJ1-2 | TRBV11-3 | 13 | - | TGTGCCAGCAGTTCCGAAGGCCCGGGCGGCTACACCTTC | CASSSEGPGGYTF
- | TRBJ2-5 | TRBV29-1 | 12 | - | TGCAGCGGGAATGCGGACAGTAAGACCCAGTACTTC | CSGNADSKTQYF
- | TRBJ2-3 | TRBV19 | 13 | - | TGTGCCAGTACAGGGGACAGCACAGATACGCAGTATTTT | CASTGDSTDTQYF
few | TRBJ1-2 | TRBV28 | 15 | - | TGTGCCAGCAGTTTAGAGTGGGGTGTATATGGAGGCTACACCTTC | CASSLEWGVYGGYTF
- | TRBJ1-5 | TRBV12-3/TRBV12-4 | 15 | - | TGTGCCAGCAGTTTAACAGGGTATAGCAATCAGCCCCAGCATTTT | CASSLTGYSNQPQHF
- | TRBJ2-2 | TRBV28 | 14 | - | TGTGCCAGCAGCTCGACCGGGGGCACCGGGGAGCTGTTTTTT | CASSSTGGTGELFF
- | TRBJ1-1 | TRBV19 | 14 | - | TGTGCCAGTAGTATGTCGGGGGGGTACACTGAAGCTTTCTTT | CASSMSGGYTEAFF
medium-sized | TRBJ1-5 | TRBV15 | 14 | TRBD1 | TGTGCCACCAGCAGGGGGACAGGCAATCAGCCCCAGCATTTT | CATSRGTGNQPQHF
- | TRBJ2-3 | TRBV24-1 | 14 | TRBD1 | TGTGCCACCAGTGCGGGACAGGTCACAGATACGCAGTATTTT | CATSAGQVTDTQYF
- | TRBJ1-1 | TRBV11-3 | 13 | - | TGTGCCAGCAGCTTAGACCCACGGAGGGAAGCTTTCTTT | CASSLDPRREAFF
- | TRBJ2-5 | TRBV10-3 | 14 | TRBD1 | TGTGCCACAAAACGGACAGGGGCGGGAGAGACCCAGTACTTC | CATKRTGAGETQYF
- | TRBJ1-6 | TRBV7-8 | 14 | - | TGTGCCAGCAGCTTAGAACGGAAGAATTCACCCCTCCACTTT | CASSLERKNSPLHF
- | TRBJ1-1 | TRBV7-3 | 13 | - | TGTGCCAGCAGCTTAGGGGTCGGAACTGAAGCTTTCTTT | CASSLGVGTEAFF
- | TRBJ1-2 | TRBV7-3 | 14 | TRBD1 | TGTGCCAGCAGCCCCAGACAGGGGACCGGTGGCTACACCTTC | CASSPRQGTGGYTF
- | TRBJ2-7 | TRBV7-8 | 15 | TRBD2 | TGTGCCAGCAGCCCCCAGTCTAGCGGGAAACCCGAGCAGTACTTC | CASSPQSSGKPEQYF
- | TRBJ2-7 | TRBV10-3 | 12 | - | TGTGCCATCAGTGAACCTGAAAACGAGCAGTACTTC | CAISEPENEQYF
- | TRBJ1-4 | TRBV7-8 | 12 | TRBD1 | TGTGCCAGCAGCTTGACAGGGGAAGAACTGTTTTTT | CASSLTGEELFF
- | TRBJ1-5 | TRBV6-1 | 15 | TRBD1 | TGTGCCAGCAGTACCTCGGGACAGGGATATCAGCCCCAGCATTTT | CASSTSGQGYQPQHF
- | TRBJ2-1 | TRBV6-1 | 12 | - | TGTGCCAGCAGTGAACTCCCGAATGAGCAGTTCTTC | CASSELPNEQFF
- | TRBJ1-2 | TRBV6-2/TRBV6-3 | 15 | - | TGTGCCAGCAGTTACTCGAAATCAGCGGTCTACGGCTACACCTTC | CASSYSKSAVYGYTF
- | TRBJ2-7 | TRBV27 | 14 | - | TGTGCCAGCAGGAAACCGGGGCTACTATACGAGCAGTACTTC | CASRKPGLLYEQYF
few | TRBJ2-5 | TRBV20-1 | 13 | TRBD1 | TGCAGTGCAACGGACAGGGTGCAAGAGACCCAGTACTTC | CSATDRVQETQYF
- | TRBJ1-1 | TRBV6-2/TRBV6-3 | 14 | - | TGTGCCAGCAGTTACTTGTGGAGACGGTTTGAAGCTTTCTTT | CASSYLWRRFEAFF
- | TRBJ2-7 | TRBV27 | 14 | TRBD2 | TGTGCCAGCAGTTTAGCCGGGGGGGCCTACGAGCAGTACTTC | CASSLAGGAYEQYF
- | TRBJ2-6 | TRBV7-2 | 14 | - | TGTGCCAGCAGCAAAAGTTCTGGGGCCAACGTCCTGACTTTC | CASSKSSGANVLTF
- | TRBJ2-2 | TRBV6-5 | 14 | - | TGTGCCAGCAGTTTTGCGGGGAACACCGGGGAGCTGTTTTTT | CASSFAGNTGELFF
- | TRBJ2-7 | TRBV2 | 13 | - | TGTGCCAGCAGGTTCGGGGGGCTGTACGAGCAGTACTTC | CASRFGGLYEQYF
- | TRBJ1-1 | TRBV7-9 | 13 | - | TGTGCCAGCAGCTTAGGGGTCGGGTCTGAAGCTTTCTTT | CASSLGVGSEAFF